This passage covers 23 T cell receptor beta chains from one sample sequenced in a study of neurological immune-mediated disorders. TCRdb re-derived calls from the 5' RACE reads in MiXCR, one entry per CDR3 protein. The sample contains approximately 38,000 distinct CDR3 sequences, around 7% of which appear only once. Sequenced input: CD4+ T cells from blood. These receptors were obtained from a man aged 50-59 years in good health.

This clonotype was counted ten times or more. The rearrangement uses TRBV6-2 or TRBV6-3 and TRBJ2-3, with D hard to call. Germline V gene data show CDR1 as MNHEY and CDR2 as SVGEGT. V dropped 2 bases and J dropped 0 bases, with 12 bases sitting between them. The CDR3 loop spans 16 amino acids. The CDR3 reads CASSYGGDSSTDTQYF. In DNA, the CDR3 is TGTGCCAGCAGTTACGGTGGTGACTCTAGCACAGATACGCAGTATTTT.

This clonotype was picked up many times. V usage is TRBV2 and J usage is TRBJ2-7, with 9 bases identical to TRBD1. CDR1 and CDR2 from the germline V gene are SNHLY and FYNNEI. The CDR3 contains 13 residues. Trimming cost V 7 bases and J 3 bases; bases outside gene matches: 4. The CDR3 sequence is CASTGTGNYEQYF. The CDR3 bases are TGTGCCAGCACCGGGACAGGGAACTACGAGCAGTACTTC.

This clonotype was counted at least ten times. The chain employs TRBV7-9 and TRBJ2-3; 7 nucleotides agree with TRBD2. The V and J ends lost 2 bases and 6 bases, in that order; junction bases with no gene match: 11. The CDR3 is 16 amino acids. Germline CDR1 reads SEHNR; CDR2 reads FQNEAQ (reference sequence). CDR3 in amino acids: CASSLRRAGVGDTQYF. The CDR3 DNA reads as TGTGCCAGCAGCTTACGGAGGGCGGGAGTAGGTGATACGCAGTATTTT.

This clonotype occurred many times. This chain joins TRBV4-2 and TRBJ1-1; D gene unclear. Per the germline V gene, CDR1 is LGHNA and CDR2 is YNFKEQ. Trimming removed 4 bases from V and 4 bases from J, with 10 bases in between. The CDR3 has 13 residues. CDR3 nucleotides: TGTGCCAGCAGCCGAGCGGGAGGCACTGAAGCTTTCTTT. This gives the protein CASSRAGGTEAFF.

This clonotype was recorded at least ten times. The genes are TRBV5-1 and TRBJ2-7; 11 bases agree with TRBD2. The length of the CDR3 is 17 residues. With V trimmed by 2 bases and J by 9 bases, 16 bases remained unmatched. Germline values: CDR1 SGHRS, CDR2 YFSETQ. CDR3 protein: CASSFSTSGGGEVLQYF. In DNA form, the CDR3 reads TGCGCCAGCAGCTTCTCCACTAGCGGGGGCGGCGAGGTTCTGCAGTACTTC.

This clonotype has ten or more counts. The V call is TRBV3-1, the J call TRBJ2-5, with 7 bases identical to TRBD2. The CDR3 is 14 residues long. Per germline, CDR1 LGHDT and CDR2 YNNKEL (reference sequence). Trimming cost V 3 bases and J 5 bases; bases outside gene matches: 6. The CDR3, as DNA: TGTGCCAGCAGCCAGGGGGGGAGGACCGAGACCCAGTACTTC. This translates into CASSQGGRTETQYF.

At least ten counts were recorded for this clonotype. V gene TRBV4-3 combines with J gene TRBJ1-1; D perhaps matches TRBD1 (5 bases). The CDR3 extends over 14 amino acids. Germline loops: CDR1 LGHNA, CDR2 YSLEER. V was trimmed by 4 bases and J by 10 bases, leaving 19 bases between them. CDR3 sequence (DNA): TGCGCCAGCAGCCGATACCGGGGCCATGTGGGAGCTTTCTTT. It codes for CASSRYRGHVGAFF.

This clonotype was picked up many times. V usage is TRBV25-1 and J usage is TRBJ2-3, with D perhaps assigned TRBD1 or TRBD2 (5 bases each). The germline V gene encodes CDR1 MGHDK and CDR2 SYGVNS. Trimming shortened V by 2 bases and J by 0 bases, and 9 bases separated the two germline ends. There are 15 residues in the CDR3. The CDR3 nucleotides read TGTGCCAGCAGTGAAAATTGGGGGAGCACAGATACGCAGTATTTT. It codes for CASSENWGSTDTQYF.

This clonotype has a count of ten or more. This chain connects TRBV27 to TRBJ2-7; weak D call: TRBD1 (6 bases). The germline CDR1 and CDR2 sequences are MNHEY and SMNVEV (reference sequence). V lost 0 bases, J lost 7 bases, and 16 bases lay in between. This CDR3 comprises 15 residues. The CDR3 coding sequence is TGTGCCAGCAGTTTATCTGACAGGAGAAGATGGGAGCAGTACTTC. It codes for CASSLSDRRRWEQYF.

This clonotype was found many times. This chain uses TRBV20-1 with TRBJ2-7, with 7 bases identical to TRBD2. The germline CDR1 and CDR2 sequences are DFQATT and SNEGSKA (reference sequence). V was pared by 5 bases and J by 5 bases, with 15 bases of the junction left unmatched. The CDR3 runs to 15 residues. Here the CDR3 reads CSAPKITGGFDEQYF. The CDR3 bases are TGCAGTGCTCCTAAAATAACGGGAGGTTTCGACGAGCAGTACTTC.

This clonotype was detected many times. This chain's CDR3 is CASRGGTSTDTQYF. DNA for the CDR3: TGCGCCAGCAGAGGCGGGACGAGCACAGATACGCAGTATTTT. The chain recombines TRBV5-1 with TRBJ2-3, with D perhaps TRBD2 (6 bases). V dropped 5 bases and J dropped 0 bases, with 10 bases sitting between them. This CDR3 region has 14 residues. Per the germline V gene, CDR1 is SGHRS and CDR2 is YFSETQ.

This clonotype was detected ten times or more. The genes are TRBV7-2 and TRBJ2-1; 10 bases agree with TRBD2. The ends lost 4 bases at V and 9 bases at J; junction bases unmatched: 12. Germline CDR1 reads SGHTA; CDR2 reads FQGNSA. The CDR3 runs to 16 residues. This CDR3 reads CASSSTRAGGGVEQFF. CDR3 in DNA: TGTGCCAGCAGCTCAACGAGAGCGGGAGGGGGTGTTGAGCAGTTCTTC.

This clonotype was observed at least ten times. No DNA is shown, since the ends of the CDR3 on it are uncertain; the CDR3 is the one TCRdb lists. This chain's CDR3 is CASSFFGQVVTEAFF. The genes are TRBV28 and TRBJ1-1; TRBD1 was called by the table and not checked on the DNA. The CDR3 sequence runs 15 residues, both termini included. The germline V gene encodes CDR1 MDHEN and CDR2 SYDVKM.

In this sample, this clonotype turned up many times. The rearrangement joins TRBV5-1 to TRBJ1-5; no reliable D call. Between the trimmed V and J ends, which lost 0 bases and 5 bases, there was a span of 12 bases. Germline V gives CDR1 SGHRS, CDR2 YFSETQ. The CDR3 loop spans 15 amino acids. CDR3 coding DNA: TGCGCCAGCAGCTTGGCGTGGGAATCGGATCAGCCCCAGCATTTT. Protein product: CASSLAWESDQPQHF.

This clonotype was seen repeatedly, ten times or more. V usage is TRBV11-2 and J usage is TRBJ2-2; a weak D match, TRBD2 (6 bases). Germline V CDR1 and CDR2: SGHAT, FQNNGV. CDR3 size: 16 residues. The V gene lost 5 bases and the J gene lost 2 bases, with 15 bases spanning the gap. This CDR3 is CASSLHSGLNTGELFF. CDR3 bases: TGTGCCAGCAGCCTTCACTCGGGACTCAACACCGGGGAGCTGTTTTTT.

V is TRBV9 and J is TRBJ2-2; 10 bases line up with TRBD1. The V gene end was trimmed by 7 bases and the J gene end by 6 bases; junction bases not matched to a gene: 9. The CDR3 extends over 15 amino acids. Germline V gene lookup returns CDR1 SGDLS and CDR2 YYNGEE. Written as DNA, the CDR3 is TGTGCCAGCTCTAAGACAGGGGGCTTGGCCGGGGAGCTGTTTTTT. It specifies CASSKTGGLAGELFF.

The sample holds many counts of this clonotype. This sequence joins TRBV20-1 and TRBJ2-1; 7 bases map to TRBD2. CDR1 and CDR2 from the germline V gene are DFQATT and SNEGSKA (reference sequence). CDR3 length equals 14 residues. V lost 5 bases, J lost 8 bases, and 12 bases stayed unmatched. In DNA, the CDR3 is TGCAGTGCTCTTCAGCGGGATGTGTTCGATGAGCAGTTCTTC. Amino acids: CSALQRDVFDEQFF.

This clonotype came up many times. The V and J genes are TRBV27 and TRBJ2-3; 7 nucleotides match TRBD1. Germline lookup yields CDR1 MNHEY and CDR2 SMNVEV (reference sequence). This CDR3 is 14 amino acids long. The J segment lost 11 bases and the V segment lost 6 bases, leaving 14 bases of the junction unmatched. The CDR3 coding sequence is TGTGCCAGCAGCCTAACCATACAGGGGTCGGTGCAGTATTTT. This encodes CASSLTIQGSVQYF.

The rearrangement links TRBV7-9 to TRBJ2-1; no firm D call. CDR3 length equals 18 residues. Germline lookup yields CDR1 SEHNR and CDR2 FQNEAQ (reference sequence). Trimming removed 4 bases at V and 0 bases at J, with 19 bases between. The CDR3 sequence is CASSSPLQISHSYNEQFF. The CDR3 nucleotides are TGTGCCAGCAGCTCCCCCTTGCAAATTTCCCACTCCTACAATGAGCAGTTCTTC.

This clonotype was seen at least ten times. This chain connects TRBV4-3 to TRBJ2-1, with 7 bases that match TRBD1. Germline CDR1 LGHNA, CDR2 YSLEER. CDR3 length: 16 amino acids. V dropped 4 bases and J dropped 12; count of bases not matched to a gene: 18. As DNA, the CDR3 is TGCGCCAGCAGCCCGGGACAGAATCCAACCCAGGGCGGGCAGTTCTTC. It codes for CASSPGQNPTQGGQFF.

This clonotype was recorded at least ten times. This rearrangement joins TRBV28 to TRBJ1-3; the D gene is possibly TRBD1 (5 bases). Germline assignment: CDR1 MDHEN and CDR2 SYDVKM. The CDR3 runs to 17 residues. V was cut by 1 base and J by 1 base, with 14 bases left in between. The CDR3 sequence: CASSLYLPGSSGNTIYF. The CDR3, as DNA: TGTGCCAGCAGTTTATATCTCCCAGGGAGTTCTGGAAACACCATATATTTT.

At least ten counts were recorded for this clonotype. J is TRBJ2-4 and V is TRBV3-1; 8 bases agree with TRBD2. V gave up 1 base and J gave up 9 bases; unmatched junction bases: 20. Germline V gene data show CDR1 as LGHDT and CDR2 as YNNKEL (reference sequence). The length of the CDR3 is 19 residues. The CDR3 DNA reads TGTGCCAGCAGCCAAGTAAGCGGAGGCAGCGGGAGCAAAATTGGCATTCAGTACTTC. As protein: CASSQVSGGSGSKIGIQYF.

As regards this clonotype: One end of the junction is discordant with germline, which a read error may explain. V usage is TRBV18 and J usage is TRBJ2-1; possibly TRBD2 for D (5 bases). Germline CDR1 is KGHSH and CDR2 is LQKENI. The CDR3 consists of 12 residues. CDR3 DNA sequence: TGTGCCAGATCACCGACTACTAATGAGCAGTTCTTC. This codes for CARSPTTNEQFF.